These 21 T cell receptor beta chains were sequenced from one sample in a study of shared clonotypes between healthy human individuals. The method was immunoSEQ multiplex PCR; TCRdb's version includes in-frame clones alone and lacks a portion of them. The sample records fewer than 1.8 million clones, about 98.5% being singletons. Input material: naive CD4+ T cells sorted from blood. Stated subset: CD45RA+ positively selected. The receptors derive from a man aged 25 to 40 in good health.

V is TRBV5-1 and J is TRBJ2-1; 8 nucleotides agree with TRBD1. Germline lookup yields CDR1 SGHRS and CDR2 YFSETQ. There are 14 residues in the CDR3. V shed 7 bases and J 3 bases; nucleotides not matched to a gene: 6. DNA of the CDR3: TGCGCCAGCGGACAGGGTGGTTACTACAATGAGCAGTTCTTC. It codes for CASGQGGYYNEQFF.

The chain combines TRBV7-6 with TRBJ2-1; D remains unclear. CDR1 is SGHVS and CDR2 is FNYEAQ in the germline V gene. The ends were cut back, 5 bases at V and 10 bases at J, with 21 bases in the middle. The CDR3 spans 15 residues. CDR3 nucleotides: TGTGCCAGCAGCCCCATAAAGGGTCCTCTGAGAGAGCAGTTCTTC. Its translation is CASSPIKGPLREQFF.

As regards this clone: Other nucleotide sequences from this sample produce the same CDR3. This sequence joins TRBV27 and TRBJ2-3, with 9 bases fitting TRBD1. This CDR3 has 15 residues. From germline, CDR1 is MNHEY and CDR2 SMNVEV (reference sequence). The V and J ends lost 2 bases and 1 base, in that order; junction bases with no gene match: 1. The CDR3 is CASSLRTGGTDTQYF. DNA of the CDR3: TGTGCCAGCAGTTTAAGGACAGGGGGCACAGATACGCAGTATTTT.

V usage is TRBV30 and J usage is TRBJ2-7, with unresolved D. V lost 4 bases to trimming and J lost 2 bases, with 18 bases between them. From germline, CDR1 is GTSNPN and CDR2 SVGIG (reference sequence). The CDR3 runs to 15 residues. In DNA, the CDR3 is TGTGCCTGGAACCCTGCTGGGTCTCTCACCTACGAGCAGTACTTC. Translated: CAWNPAGSLTYEQYF.

CDR3 region: CASSPEIYEQYF. DNA for the CDR3: TGTGCCAGCAGTCCCGAGATCTACGAGCAGTACTTC. This chain links TRBV28 with TRBJ2-7; D not certain. Germline-derived CDR1 and CDR2 are MDHEN and SYDVKM. The CDR3 is made up of 12 amino acids. Trimming pared 5 bases from V and 3 bases from J, leaving 8 bases between. The full variable domain, in which reference TRBV28 and TRBJ2-7 provide the parts outside the CDR3, is DVKVTQSSRYLVKRTGEKVFLECVQDMDHENMFWYRQDPGLGLRLIYFSYDVKMKEKGDIPEGYSVSREKKERFSLILESASTNQTSMYLCASSPEIYEQYFGPGTRLTVT.

The J gene is TRBJ2-2, the V gene TRBV5-4, with D maybe TRBD2 (5 bases). V lost 0 bases and J 6 bases, leaving 9 bases between the germline ends. The CDR3 runs 14 residues. The V gene's germline CDR1 is SGHNT and CDR2 YYREEE (reference sequence). CDR3 in amino acids: CASSLAKAAGELFF. In DNA form, the CDR3 reads TGTGCCAGCAGCTTGGCCAAAGCGGCCGGGGAGCTGTTTTTT.

With respect to this clone: The sample carries other DNA sequences with the same CDR3. The V and J genes are TRBV19 and TRBJ2-1; no clear D gene. V lost 3 bases to trimming and J lost 7 bases, with 4 bases between them. CDR1 LNHDA and CDR2 SQIVND come from the germline V gene (reference sequence). This CDR3 is built from 11 residues. The CDR3 loop is CASSILNEQFF. Written as DNA, the CDR3 is TGTGCCAGTAGTATTCTAAATGAGCAGTTCTTC.

A remark on this clone: Other nucleotide sequences from this sample produce the same CDR3. This chain joins TRBV5-1 and TRBJ1-3, with D maybe TRBD1 (6 bases). The ends were cut back, 0 bases at V and 0 bases at J, with 7 bases in the middle. The germline CDR1 and CDR2 sequences are SGHRS and YFSETQ. This CDR3 spans 15 amino acids. This CDR3 reads CASSLGTDSGNTIYF. The DNA for the CDR3 is TGCGCCAGCAGCTTGGGGACAGACTCTGGAAACACCATATATTTT.

V gene TRBV2 combines with J gene TRBJ1-4; the D gene is possibly TRBD1 (6 bases). Germline V gene data show CDR1 as SNHLY and CDR2 as FYNNEI. The CDR3 runs 15 residues. Trimming removed 4 bases from V and 0 bases from J, with 9 bases in between. The CDR3 sequence: CASSATGSTNEKLFF. In DNA, the CDR3 is TGTGCCAGCAGTGCAACAGGGTCAACTAATGAAAAACTGTTTTTT.

The chain is built from TRBV5-6 and TRBJ2-5; 9 nucleotides line up with TRBD2. The V segment lost 4 bases and the J segment 5 bases; nucleotides outside the gene matches: 6. This CDR3 region has 14 residues. The V gene's germline CDR1 is SGHDT and CDR2 YYEEEE. CDR3 residues: CASSGSGSAETQYF. For the CDR3, the DNA is TGTGCCAGCAGCGGTAGCGGGAGTGCGGAGACCCAGTACTTC.

The rearrangement uses TRBV11-2 and TRBJ2-1; 14 positions agree with TRBD2. This CDR3 region has 15 residues. The ends lost 4 bases at V and 6 bases at J; junction bases unmatched: 2. Germline CDR1 reads SGHAT; CDR2 reads FQNNGV. The CDR3 protein is CASSYGTSGSNEQFF. The CDR3 nucleotides are TGTGCCAGCAGCTACGGGACTAGCGGGAGCAATGAGCAGTTCTTC. The entire variable domain, with the rest obtained from reference TRBV11-2 and TRBJ2-1, is as follows: EAGVAQSPRYKIIEKRQSVAFWCNPISGHATLYWYQQILGQGPKLLIQFQNNGVVDDSQLPKDRFSAERLKGVDSTLKIQPAKLEDSAVYLCASSYGTSGSNEQFFGPGTRLTVL.

Only one count was recorded for this clone. The rearrangement uses TRBV6-5 and TRBJ1-2; possible D gene TRBD1, 6 bases. The V gene lost 4 bases and the J gene lost 2 bases, with 11 bases spanning the gap. Germline loops: CDR1 MNHEY, CDR2 SVGAGI. The CDR3 has 14 residues. This CDR3 is CASSLRQVNYGYTF. The CDR3 DNA follows: TGTGCCAGCAGTTTACGACAGGTCAACTATGGCTACACCTTC.

This chain uses TRBV6-5 with TRBJ2-7, with TRBD2 matching over 9 bases. Trimming at V came to 0 bases and at J to 4 bases, leaving 4 bases not matched to a gene. The V gene's germline CDR1 is MNHEY and CDR2 SVGAGI. This CDR3 comprises 15 residues. The CDR3 DNA reads TGTGCCAGCAGTTACTCAGGGACTAGCCAATACGAGCAGTACTTC. Amino acids: CASSYSGTSQYEQYF.

The sample holds one count of this clone. The chain combines TRBV5-4 with TRBJ2-5; possibly TRBD2 for D (5 bases). CDR3 size: 14 residues. Trimming cost V 2 bases and J 3 bases, with 11 bases left between them. CDR1 SGHNT and CDR2 YYREEE come from the germline V gene (reference sequence). The CDR3 nucleotides are TGTGCCAGCAGCTTTGGACTGGGCGAAGAGACCCAGTACTTC. This translates into CASSFGLGEETQYF.

V is TRBV7-2 and J is TRBJ1-1; D is possibly TRBD1 (5 bases). V was cut by 4 bases and J by 1 base, with 13 bases left in between. CDR3 length equals 15 residues. Germline CDR1 is SGHTA and CDR2 is FQGNSA. Written as DNA, the CDR3 is TGTGCCAGCAGCTACGGGGGGTCTGGGAACACTGAAGCTTTCTTT. Protein product: CASSYGGSGNTEAFF.

The chain is built from TRBV5-5 and TRBJ2-5; a weak D match, TRBD2 (5 bases). The V end lost 4 bases, the J end lost 3 bases, and 10 bases lay between the germline ends. The CDR3 extends over 13 amino acids. Germline CDR1 SGHKS, CDR2 YYEKEE (reference sequence). The DNA for the CDR3 is TGTGCCAGCAGCCACCGGCGGGAAGAGACCCAGTACTTC. This sequence encodes CASSHRREETQYF.

Regarding this clone: Other nucleotide sequences from this sample produce the same CDR3. The chain joins TRBV29-1 to TRBJ2-3; a weak D match, TRBD1 (6 bases). Germline V gene data show CDR1 as SQVTM and CDR2 as ANQGSEA. This CDR3 has 11 residues. V was cut by 6 bases and J by 3 bases, with 7 bases left in between. CDR3 sequence: CSVDSTDTQYF. The CDR3 nucleotides are TGCAGCGTGGACAGTACAGATACGCAGTATTTT.

V gene TRBV7-2 combines with J gene TRBJ1-1; D unresolved. The V end was cut by 2 bases, the J end by 2 bases, with 9 bases between. Germline V gene data show CDR1 as SGHTA and CDR2 as FQGNSA. There are 14 residues in the CDR3. The CDR3 DNA follows: TGTGCCAGCAGCTTAAGGCACACCAACACTGAAGCTTTCTTT. Translation: CASSLRHTNTEAFF. Variable domain in full (rest from reference TRBV7-2 and TRBJ1-1): GAGVSQSPSNKVTEKGKDVELRCDPISGHTALYWYRQSLGQGLEFLIYFQGNSAPDKSGLPSDRFSAERTGGSVSTLTIQRTQQEDSAVYLCASSLRHTNTEAFFGQGTRLTVV.

This chain links TRBV28 with TRBJ2-1; D not certain. The germline V gene encodes CDR1 MDHEN and CDR2 SYDVKM. The CDR3 spans 11 residues. Trimming stripped 7 bases from V and 7 bases from J, with 8 bases between. Here the CDR3 reads CASKLMNEQFF. CDR3 nucleotides: TGTGCCAGCAAACTCATGAATGAGCAGTTCTTC.

The chain joins TRBV5-1 to TRBJ2-5, with 8 bases identical to TRBD2. The V segment lost 0 bases and the J segment 2 bases; nucleotides outside the gene matches: 6. The CDR3 totals 16 residues. Germline V gene lookup returns CDR1 SGHRS and CDR2 YFSETQ. In DNA form, the CDR3 reads TGCGCCAGCAGCTTGGGAATACTAGCGGAACAAGAGACCCAGTACTTC. The encoded protein is CASSLGILAEQETQYF.

In the case of this clone: Within the sample, other DNA sequences also encode this same CDR3. The chain couples TRBV19 to TRBJ2-3; D is unresolved. The CDR3 runs to 12 residues. With 8 bases removed from V and 1 base from J, the gap between germline ends came to 7 bases. Germline V gene data show CDR1 as LNHDA and CDR2 as SQIVND (reference sequence). The DNA of the CDR3 is TGTGCCAGTGGTAGGGGCACAGATACGCAGTATTTT. It encodes CASGRGTDTQYF.